This passage covers 10 T cell receptor beta chains from one sample sequenced in a study of T cell changes during pregnancy in multiple sclerosis. Sequencing used immunoSEQ multiplex PCR; TCRdb keeps in-frame clones, though not all of them. The sample lists approximately 48,000 clones; 94% were seen once. Sample: CD8+ T cells from peripheral blood mononuclear cells, taken before pregnancy. The receptors were gathered from a female donor with multiple sclerosis, enrolled in a pregnancy study.

This clone occurred once. This chain uses TRBV18 with TRBJ2-3; weak D call: TRBD1 (6 bases). Trimming took off 3 bases at V and 4 bases at J, with 14 bases between the two ends. Germline-derived CDR1 and CDR2 are KGHSH and LQKENI. CDR3 length: 15 residues. The CDR3 sequence is CASSPPDSSADTQYF. Written as DNA, the CDR3 is TGTGCCAGCTCACCCCCGGACAGTTCGGCAGATACGCAGTATTTT.

The rearrangement uses TRBV11-2 and TRBJ2-5, with 8 bases that match TRBD1. The CDR3 is 14 residues long. With 6 bases clipped from V and 5 bases from J, the junction kept 8 bases outside the gene matches. The germline gives CDR1 SGHAT, CDR2 FQNNGV. CDR3 amino acids: CASSSRNRGETQYF. CDR3 nucleotides: TGTGCCAGCAGTTCCCGAAACAGGGGGGAGACCCAGTACTTC.

The rearrangement joins TRBV5-4 to TRBJ2-3; 7 nucleotides line up with TRBD1. In germline, CDR1 is SGHNT, CDR2 YYREEE (reference sequence). The CDR3 has 15 residues. V lost 0 bases, J lost 7 bases, and 8 bases stayed unmatched. CDR3 sequence (DNA): TGTGCCAGCAGCTTGGTAGGCCAGGGGGTGAATACGCAGTATTTT. This gives the protein CASSLVGQGVNTQYF.

V gene TRBV4-1 combines with J gene TRBJ2-1; TRBD1 is a possible D gene (6 bases). The V end was cut by 0 bases, the J end by 12 bases, with 21 bases between. Per germline, CDR1 MGHRA and CDR2 YSYEKL. The CDR3 is 16 amino acids. CDR3 amino acids: CASSQDSVSDPRGQFF. CDR3 DNA sequence: TGCGCCAGCAGCCAAGATTCAGTCTCGGACCCCAGGGGGCAGTTCTTC.

The V gene is TRBV10-1, the J gene TRBJ2-1; D may be TRBD2 (6 bases). V lost 2 bases, J lost 1 base, and 6 bases lay in between. Per the germline V gene, CDR1 is WNHNN and CDR2 is SYGVQD (reference sequence). The CDR3 sequence is 14 residues long. CDR3 coding DNA: TGCGCCAGCAGTGAGGGGACTTCCTACAATGAGCAGTTCTTC. Translation gives CASSEGTSYNEQFF.

This sequence joins TRBV28 and TRBJ2-7; 8 positions match TRBD1. The CDR3 is 14 amino acids. The V segment lost 3 bases and the J segment 2 bases; nucleotides outside the gene matches: 3. Germline CDR1 and CDR2: MDHEN and SYDVKM. This chain's CDR3 is CASSLTGVPYEQYF. For the CDR3, the DNA is TGTGCCAGCAGTTTGACAGGGGTTCCCTACGAGCAGTACTTC.

The V call is TRBV9, the J call TRBJ2-1; 9 positions agree with TRBD1. The CDR3 has 15 residues. The germline CDR1 and CDR2 sequences are SGDLS and YYNGEE. V was pared by 3 bases and J by 7 bases, with 8 bases of the junction left unmatched. CDR3 nucleotide sequence: TGTGCCAGCAGCGCTGGGACAGGGTCAAGGAATGAGCAGTTCTTC. This translates into CASSAGTGSRNEQFF.

This chain connects TRBV27 to TRBJ1-1, with 7 bases lining up with TRBD1. Germline V lookup: CDR1 MNHEY, CDR2 SMNVEV (reference sequence). The CDR3 covers 13 residues. V trimming: 6 bases; J trimming: 4 bases; junction bases outside the gene matches: 5. CDR3: CASSRQGGTEAFF. The DNA of the CDR3 is TGTGCCAGCAGCAGACAGGGAGGCACTGAAGCTTTCTTT.

This clone was picked up one time. The V and J genes are TRBV4-3 and TRBJ2-7; tentative D call: TRBD2 (6 bases). Looked up from germline, CDR1 is LGHNA and CDR2 is YSLEER. V lost 6 bases and J lost 0, with 12 bases in between. The CDR3 has 14 amino acids. This CDR3 is CASSPIAASYEQYF. DNA for the CDR3: TGCGCCAGCAGTCCAATAGCGGCCTCCTACGAGCAGTACTTC.

This chain joins TRBV6-5 and TRBJ2-7, with TRBD2 identical over 11 bases. The CDR3 sequence is 15 residues long. CDR1 MNHEY and CDR2 SVGAGI come from the germline V gene. The V segment lost 5 bases and the J segment 3 bases; nucleotides outside the gene matches: 6. The CDR3 loop is CASSPGTSGFYEQYF. Here the CDR3 DNA reads TGTGCCAGCAGTCCCGGGACTAGCGGATTCTACGAGCAGTACTTC.